These 18 T cell receptor beta chains share one sample of origin, sequenced in a study of beta chain features in type 1 diabetes (dated by TCRdb to 2017 to 2018). The library was generated by the immunoSEQ multiplex PCR assay. The High Capacity cDNA Reverse Transcription Kit was used to reverse transcribe all of the isolated RNA, meaning that expressed TCRB transcripts were what got sequenced. TCRdb holds this immuneACCESS table with in-frame rearrangements only. Some clones are missing; in checked studies, unresolved V genes explain under half, and the rest has no known cause. Here the sample has approximately 400,000 clones; approximately 15% occur a single time. The ten largest clones take up more than 0.015% of the sample. The source material was naive CD4+ T cells from blood. The cell subset or site tag for this specimen amounts to: true naive CD4+ T cells. The receptors come from a woman between 18 and 29 years old in good health.

This clone has just a few counts. The chain carries TRBV19 and TRBJ1-5; D remains unclear. The CDR3 is made up of 13 amino acids. Germline V gives CDR1 LNHDA, CDR2 SQIVND (reference sequence). Trimming cost V 10 bases and J 2 bases, with 12 bases left between them. The CDR3 nucleotides are TGTGCCATCTCTGTTGGGCGCAATCAGCCCCAGCATTTT. Translating it yields CAISVGRNQPQHF.

The chain has TRBV4-3 and TRBJ2-1, with 8 positions matching TRBD2. This CDR3 has 12 amino acids. Germline values: CDR1 LGHNA, CDR2 YSLEER. The V gene end was trimmed by 4 bases and the J gene end by 12 bases; junction bases not matched to a gene: 5. CDR3 DNA sequence: TGCGCCAGCAGCCCCGGGGGGGTATGGCAGTTCTTC. Translating it yields CASSPGGVWQFF.

CDR3 sequence: CASSPNAGFATEAFF. The CDR3, as DNA: TGTGCCAGCAGCCCGAACGCAGGGTTTGCGACTGAAGCTTTCTTT. V usage is TRBV5-6 and J usage is TRBJ1-1, with D possibly TRBD1 on 5 matching bases. The V gene lost 4 bases and the J gene lost 5 bases, with 18 bases spanning the gap. The V gene's germline CDR1 is SGHDT and CDR2 YYEEEE. This CDR3 is 15 amino acids long.

This chain uses TRBV13 with TRBJ2-3; no clear D. Trimming shortened V by 5 bases and J by 0 bases, and 6 bases separated the two germline ends. The CDR3 spans 13 residues. Germline V lookup: CDR1 PRHDT, CDR2 FYEKMQ (reference sequence). CDR3 coding DNA: TGTGCCAGCAGCGACTCTAGCACAGATACGCAGTATTTT. Amino acids: CASSDSSTDTQYF.

The CDR3 loop is CASSQAGQGSDTQYF. CDR3 DNA: TGTGCCAGCAGCCAAGCGGGACAGGGATCAGATACGCAGTATTTT. The chain is built from TRBV14 and TRBJ2-3, with 9 bases matching TRBD1. The V segment lost 1 base and the J segment 4 bases; nucleotides outside the gene matches: 3. CDR1 is SGHDN and CDR2 is FVKESK in the germline V gene. CDR3 length: 15 residues.

This clone showed up just a few times. The chain couples TRBV28 to TRBJ2-7; TRBD1 matches 7 bases. The V and J ends lost 5 bases and 3 bases, in that order; junction bases with no gene match: 10. This CDR3 contains 15 residues. Germline CDR1 and CDR2: MDHEN and SYDVKM. The CDR3 region has the DNA TGTGCCAGCAGTCCATCGGACAGGACAGTCTACGAGCAGTACTTC. It translates to CASSPSDRTVYEQYF.

This clone was seen a few times. The gene calls are TRBV7-9 and TRBJ1-5; TRBD1 is a possible D gene (6 bases). The germline V gene encodes CDR1 SEHNR and CDR2 FQNEAQ (reference sequence). This CDR3 is built from 15 residues. Trimming cost V 6 bases and J 2 bases, with 14 bases left between them. This CDR3 reads CASSRGGSGNQPQHF. CDR3 DNA: TGTGCCAGCAGTAGGGGGGGTTCGGGCAATCAGCCCCAGCATTTT.

The sample holds a few counts of this clone. In DNA, the CDR3 is TGTGCCAGCAGACAAACTAGCGGGAGTTTATTAGATACGCAGTATTTT. Translation: CASRQTSGSLLDTQYF. The rearrangement uses TRBV28 and TRBJ2-3; 11 nucleotides line up with TRBD2. CDR3 length: 16 amino acids. Looked up from germline, CDR1 is MDHEN and CDR2 is SYDVKM. V gave up 6 bases and J gave up 5 bases; unmatched junction bases: 10.

This chain connects TRBV6-5 to TRBJ1-5; the D is unclear. The CDR3 extends over 13 amino acids. From germline, CDR1 is MNHEY and CDR2 SVGAGI. V dropped 6 bases and J dropped 4 bases, with 10 bases sitting between them. The DNA for the CDR3 is TGTGCCAGCAGCGGGAATTTTAATCAGCCCCAGCATTTT. This gives the protein CASSGNFNQPQHF.

The chain links TRBV5-1 to TRBJ2-5, with 7 bases matching TRBD2. Trimming cost V 4 bases and J 9 bases; bases outside gene matches: 9. The CDR3 contains 13 residues. Germline CDR1 is SGHRS and CDR2 is YFSETQ. The CDR3 spells CASSVDGEGAQYF. In DNA, the CDR3 is TGCGCCAGCAGCGTGGACGGGGAGGGAGCCCAGTACTTC.

This clone was detected a few times. The chain employs TRBV11-2 and TRBJ2-1; D is possibly TRBD1 (5 bases). Germline CDR1 and CDR2: SGHAT and FQNNGV. V shed 1 base and J shed 3 bases, with 10 bases lying between them. This CDR3 comprises 15 residues. In nucleotides, the CDR3 is TGTGCCAGCAGCTTAGGGCAGGACAACTACAATGAGCAGTTCTTC. Protein sequence: CASSLGQDNYNEQFF.

The chain uses TRBV30 and TRBJ1-2; no clear D. Germline V lookup: CDR1 GTSNPN, CDR2 SVGIG (reference sequence). With 5 bases removed from V and 8 bases from J, the gap between germline ends came to 21 bases. The CDR3 contains 14 residues. The CDR3 DNA reads TGTGCCTGGGGCCGGTCCGGGATAGACCACGGCTACACCTTC. Its translation is CAWGRSGIDHGYTF.

The sample holds a few counts of this clone. The chain joins TRBV30 to TRBJ2-1, with D perhaps matching TRBD2 (5 bases). CDR1 and CDR2 (germline): GTSNPN, SVGIG (reference sequence). The CDR3 is 15 amino acids. Trimming removed 1 base from V and 0 bases from J, with 10 bases in between. CDR3 bases: TGTGCCTGGAGTGGCGCGGGTCCCTCCTACAATGAGCAGTTCTTC. Translation: CAWSGAGPSYNEQFF.

The chain joins TRBV28 to TRBJ2-7; 9 bases are shared with TRBD2. CDR1 is MDHEN and CDR2 is SYDVKM in the germline V gene. V lost 3 bases to trimming and J lost 4 bases; unmatched junction nucleotides: 4. This CDR3 is 14 amino acids long. The CDR3 nucleotides are TGTGCCAGCAGTTTTCGGCTAGCGGGGTACGAGCAGTACTTC. Translated: CASSFRLAGYEQYF.

This chain links TRBV20-1 with TRBJ2-7, with a tentative D call TRBD2 (6 bases). This CDR3 region has 11 residues. CDR1 and CDR2 from the germline V gene are DFQATT and SNEGSKA (reference sequence). Trimming removed 3 bases from V and 9 bases from J, with 12 bases in between. The CDR3 coding sequence is TGCAGTGCTAGCGGGGACTGGGCGCAGTACTTC. Translation gives CSASGDWAQYF.

This clone turned up a few times. This chain uses TRBV9 with TRBJ2-1, with 9 bases fitting TRBD2. Germline values: CDR1 SGDLS, CDR2 YYNGEE. Unmatched junction bases numbered 13, after V lost 1 base and J lost 8 bases. CDR3 size: 17 residues. The CDR3 sequence: CASSVWYQGREGDEQFF. The CDR3 region has the DNA TGTGCCAGCAGCGTATGGTATCAGGGGCGGGAGGGGGATGAGCAGTTCTTC.

This clone appeared a few times. The chain joins TRBV28 to TRBJ1-2, with D possibly matching TRBD1 (5 bases). This CDR3 has 13 amino acids. V lost 5 bases to trimming and J lost 4 bases, with 11 bases between them. The germline V gene has CDR1 MDHEN and CDR2 SYDVKM. The CDR3 loop is CASSPAGLYGYTF. The CDR3, as DNA: TGTGCCAGCAGTCCTGCGGGGCTCTATGGCTACACCTTC.

This clone has a handful of counts. The rearrangement links TRBV15 to TRBJ1-1; no firm D call. The CDR3 sequence is 15 residues long. Germline CDR1 reads LNHNV; CDR2 reads YYDKDF (reference sequence). V lost 0 bases to trimming and J lost 0 bases, with 8 bases between them. The CDR3 spells CATSRDPLVNTEAFF. The CDR3, as DNA: TGTGCCACCAGCAGAGACCCGTTAGTGAACACTGAAGCTTTCTTT.